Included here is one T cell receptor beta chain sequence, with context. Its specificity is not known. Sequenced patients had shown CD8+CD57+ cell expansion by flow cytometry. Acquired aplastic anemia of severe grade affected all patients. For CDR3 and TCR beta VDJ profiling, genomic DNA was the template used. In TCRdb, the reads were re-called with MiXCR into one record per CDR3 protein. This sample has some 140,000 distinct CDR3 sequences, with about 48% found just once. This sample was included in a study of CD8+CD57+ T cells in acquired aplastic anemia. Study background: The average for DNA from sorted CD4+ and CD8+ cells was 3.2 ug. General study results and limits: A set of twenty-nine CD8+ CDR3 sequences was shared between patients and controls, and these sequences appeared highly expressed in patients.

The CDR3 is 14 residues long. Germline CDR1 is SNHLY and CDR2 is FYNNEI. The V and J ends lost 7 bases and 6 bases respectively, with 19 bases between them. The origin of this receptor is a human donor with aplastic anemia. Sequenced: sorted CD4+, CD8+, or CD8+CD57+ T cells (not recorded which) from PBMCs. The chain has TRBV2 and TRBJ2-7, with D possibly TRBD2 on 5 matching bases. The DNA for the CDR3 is TGTGCCAGCATTCTGGTTAGCGCTATGGGCGAGCAGTACTTC. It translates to CASILVSAMGEQYF. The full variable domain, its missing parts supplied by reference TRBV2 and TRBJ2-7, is EPEVTQTPSHQVTQMGQEVILRCVPISNHLYFYWYRQILGQKVEFLVSFYNNEISEKSEIFDDQFSVERPDGSNFTLKIRSTKLEDSAMYFCASILVSAMGEQYFGPGTRLTVT.